The rows below give T cell receptor beta chains drawn from one sample of a study of blood T cells in healthy people across ages. MiXCR, run by TCRdb on the 5' RACE reads, gives a single entry per CDR3 protein. This table holds 850,000 to 1,100,000 distinct CDR3 sequences, roughly two fifths found once. The sample taken for sequencing was blood. The receptor source for this set is a man in his late teens or twenties in good health. Both conserved end residues are part of each CDR3. D genes are given only for firm matches. Clone sizes are given selectively: once, few, many, or a class where the clone is expanded.

>TRBJ1-6|TRBV10-3|-|-
CAISPGHSPLHF
TGTGCCATCAGTCCCGGCCATTCACCCCTCCACTTT
>TRBJ2-2|TRBV3-1|few|TRBD2
CASSQVSFERGTGELFF
TGTGCCAGCAGCCAAGTGTCTTTCGAGCGGGGGACCGGGGAGCTGTTTTTT
>TRBJ2-5|TRBV7-2|-|-
CASSLMAGYQETQYF
TGTGCCAGCAGCTTAATGGCGGGTTACCAAGAGACCCAGTACTTC
>TRBJ2-2|TRBV14|-|-
CASSRYLGAGVNTGELFF
TGTGCCAGCAGCCGGTATTTAGGGGCAGGTGTTAACACCGGGGAGCTGTTTTTT
>TRBJ2-7|TRBV6-2/TRBV6-3|few|-
CASRSSGPYEQYF
TGTGCCAGCAGAAGCTCTGGACCCTACGAGCAGTACTTC
>TRBJ2-3|TRBV11-1|-|TRBD2
CASSLTTGAGRLAGDPTSTDTQYF
TGTGCCAGCAGCCTCACGACAGGGGCCGGTAGACTAGCGGGGGACCCAACTAGCACAGATACGCAGTATTTT
>TRBJ1-2|TRBV2|-|-
CASSDDWGKGYTF
TGTGCCAGCAGTGACGACTGGGGGAAAGGCTACACCTTC
>TRBJ2-7|TRBV9|few|-
CASSKDSFYEQYF
TGTGCCAGCAGTAAGGACAGTTTCTACGAGCAGTACTTC
>TRBJ1-2|TRBV4-1|-|-
CASSQVYLTNYGYTF
TGCGCCAGCAGCCAAGTCTACCTGACTAACTATGGCTACACCTTC
>TRBJ2-1|TRBV6-1|-|-
CASSGESLSSYNEQFF
TGTGCCAGCAGTGGCGAAAGCCTGAGCTCCTACAATGAGCAGTTCTTC
>TRBJ1-3|TRBV7-2|-|-
CASTGFLTENFSGNTIYF
TGTGCCAGCACCGGCTTTTTGACAGAGAACTTCTCTGGAAACACCATATATTTT
>TRBJ1-4|TRBV7-9|-|-
CASSFTQEKLFF
TGTGCCAGCAGCTTCACCCAGGAAAAACTGTTTTTT